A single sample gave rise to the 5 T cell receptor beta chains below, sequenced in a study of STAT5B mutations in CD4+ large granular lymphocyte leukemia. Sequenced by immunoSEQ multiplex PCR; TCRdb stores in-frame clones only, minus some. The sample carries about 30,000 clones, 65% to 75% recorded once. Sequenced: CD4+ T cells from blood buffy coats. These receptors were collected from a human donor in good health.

The CDR3 region is CASSGSGYSTDTQYF. The CDR3 nucleotides are TGTGCCAGCAGCGGAAGCGGATATAGCACAGATACGCAGTATTTT. The rearrangement links TRBV5-6 to TRBJ2-3; TRBD2 is a possible D gene (5 bases). The germline V gene has CDR1 SGHDT and CDR2 YYEEEE. With 4 bases removed from V and 0 bases from J, the gap between germline ends came to 12 bases. The CDR3 totals 15 residues.

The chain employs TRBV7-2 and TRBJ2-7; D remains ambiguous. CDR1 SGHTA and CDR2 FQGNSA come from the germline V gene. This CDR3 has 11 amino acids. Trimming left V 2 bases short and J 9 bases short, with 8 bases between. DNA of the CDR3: TGTGCCAGCAGCTTATCTGTAAGGCAGTACTTC. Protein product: CASSLSVRQYF.

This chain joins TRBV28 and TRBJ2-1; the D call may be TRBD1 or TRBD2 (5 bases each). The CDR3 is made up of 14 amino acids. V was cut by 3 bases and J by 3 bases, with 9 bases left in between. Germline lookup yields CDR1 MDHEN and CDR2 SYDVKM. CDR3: CASSLGDVYNEQFF. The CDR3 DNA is TGTGCCAGCAGTTTGGGGGATGTCTACAATGAGCAGTTCTTC.

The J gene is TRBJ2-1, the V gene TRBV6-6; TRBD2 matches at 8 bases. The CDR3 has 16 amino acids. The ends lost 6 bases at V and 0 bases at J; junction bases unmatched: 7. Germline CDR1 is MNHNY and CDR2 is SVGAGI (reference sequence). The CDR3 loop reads CASRRLATPSYNEQFF. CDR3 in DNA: TGTGCCAGCAGGAGACTAGCGACTCCCTCCTACAATGAGCAGTTCTTC.

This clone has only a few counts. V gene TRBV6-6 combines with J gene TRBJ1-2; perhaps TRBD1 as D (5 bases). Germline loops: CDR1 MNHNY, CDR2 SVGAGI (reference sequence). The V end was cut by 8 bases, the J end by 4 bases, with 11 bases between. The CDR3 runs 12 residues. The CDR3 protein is CASRTGSYGYTF. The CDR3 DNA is TGTGCCAGCCGAACAGGATCCTATGGCTACACCTTC.